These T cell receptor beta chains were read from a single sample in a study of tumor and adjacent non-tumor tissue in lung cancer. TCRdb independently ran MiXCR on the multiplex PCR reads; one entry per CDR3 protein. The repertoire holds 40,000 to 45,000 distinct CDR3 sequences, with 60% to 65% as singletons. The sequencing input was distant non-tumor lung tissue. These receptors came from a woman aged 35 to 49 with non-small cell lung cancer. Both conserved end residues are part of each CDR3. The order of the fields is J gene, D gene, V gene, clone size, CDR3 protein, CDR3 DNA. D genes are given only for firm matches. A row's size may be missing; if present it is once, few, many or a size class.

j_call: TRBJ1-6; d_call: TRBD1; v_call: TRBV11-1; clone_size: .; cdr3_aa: CASSFQTGMGSPLHF; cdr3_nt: TGTGCCAGCAGCTTCCAGACAGGGATGGGGTCACCCCTCCACTTT
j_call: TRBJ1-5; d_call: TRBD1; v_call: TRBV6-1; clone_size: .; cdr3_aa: CAITFGQGNQRQHF; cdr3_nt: TGTGCCATCACTTTCGGACAGGGCAATCAGCGCCAGCATTTT
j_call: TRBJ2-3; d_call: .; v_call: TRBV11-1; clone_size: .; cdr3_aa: CASSLAVTDTQYF; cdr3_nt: TGTGCCAGCAGCTTAGCAGTGACAGATACGCAGTATTTT
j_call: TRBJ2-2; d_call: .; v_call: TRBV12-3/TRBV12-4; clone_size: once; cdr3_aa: CTSSRQNIGELFF; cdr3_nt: TGTACCAGCAGTAGACAGAACATCGGGGAGCTGTTTTTT
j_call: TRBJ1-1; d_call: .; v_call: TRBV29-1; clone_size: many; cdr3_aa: CSVDRGSREAFF; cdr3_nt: TGCAGCGTTGACCGGGGGTCTCGTGAAGCTTTCTTT
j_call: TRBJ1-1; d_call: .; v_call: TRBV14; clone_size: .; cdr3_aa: CAGSLSLNTEAFF; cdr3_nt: TGTGCCGGCAGCCTTTCGCTGAACACTGAAGCTTTCTTT
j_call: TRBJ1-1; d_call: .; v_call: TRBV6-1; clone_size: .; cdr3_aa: CASSVGENTEAFF; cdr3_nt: TGTGCCAGCAGTGTAGGCGAGAACACTGAAGCCTTCTTT
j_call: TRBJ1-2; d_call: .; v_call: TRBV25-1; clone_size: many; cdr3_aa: CASSEAGRVAGYTF; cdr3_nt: TGTGCCAGCAGTGAGGCAGGGAGGGTGGCAGGCTACACCTTC
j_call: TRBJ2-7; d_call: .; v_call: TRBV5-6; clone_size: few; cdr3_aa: CASSLRHSPRYF; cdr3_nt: TGCGCCAGCAGCTTGCGGCATAGCCCGAGGTACTTC
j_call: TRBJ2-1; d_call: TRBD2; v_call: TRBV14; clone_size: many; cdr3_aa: CASSHGTSGRNEQFF; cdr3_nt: TGTGCCAGCAGCCATGGGACTAGCGGGAGGAATGAGCAGTTCTTC
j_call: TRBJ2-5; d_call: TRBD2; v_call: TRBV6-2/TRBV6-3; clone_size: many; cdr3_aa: CASDWGGQETQYF; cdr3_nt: TGTGCCAGCGACTGGGGGGGACAAGAGACCCAGTACTTC
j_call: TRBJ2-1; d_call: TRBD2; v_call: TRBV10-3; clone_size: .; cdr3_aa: CAISESMAGAYNEQFF; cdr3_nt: TGTGCCATCAGTGAGTCGATGGCGGGAGCCTACAATGAGCAGTTCTTC
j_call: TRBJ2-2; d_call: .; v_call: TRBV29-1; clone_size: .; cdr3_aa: CSVEGSGRMSGELFF; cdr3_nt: TGCAGCGTTGAAGGCAGTGGGCGTATGTCAGGGGAGTTGTTTTTT
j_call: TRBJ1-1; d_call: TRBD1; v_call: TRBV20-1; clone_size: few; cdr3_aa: CSAPDRGTEAFF; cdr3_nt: TGCAGTGCCCCCGACAGGGGGACTGAAGCTTTCTTT
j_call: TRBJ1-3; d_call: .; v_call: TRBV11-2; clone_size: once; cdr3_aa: CVSSWGSGNTIYF; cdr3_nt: TGTGTCAGCAGCTGGGGATCTGGAAACACCATATATTTT
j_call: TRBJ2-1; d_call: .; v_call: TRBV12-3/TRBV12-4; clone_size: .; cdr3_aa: CASSLVTPRGDGQFF; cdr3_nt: TGTGCCAGCAGTTTAGTGACTCCCAGAGGGGATGGGCAGTTCTTC
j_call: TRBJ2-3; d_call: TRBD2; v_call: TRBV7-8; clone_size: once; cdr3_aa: CACSLKSGRPSTDTQYF; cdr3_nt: TGTGCCTGCAGCTTAAAAAGCGGGAGGCCCAGCACAGATACGCAGTATTTT
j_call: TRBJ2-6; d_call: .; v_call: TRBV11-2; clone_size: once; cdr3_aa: CGSSWSDLSGANVLTF; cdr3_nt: TGTGGTAGCAGCTGGTCAGATCTCTCTGGGGCCAACGTCCTGACTTTC
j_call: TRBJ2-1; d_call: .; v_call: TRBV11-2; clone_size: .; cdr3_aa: CASSSDRLALGSEQFF; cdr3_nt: TGTGCCAGCAGCTCCGACCGGCTAGCCCTTGGCAGTGAGCAGTTCTTC
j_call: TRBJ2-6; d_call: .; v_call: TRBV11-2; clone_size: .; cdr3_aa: CASSFPGFGANVLAF; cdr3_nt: TGTGCCAGCAGCTTCCCAGGGTTTGGGGCCAACGTCCTGGCTTTC
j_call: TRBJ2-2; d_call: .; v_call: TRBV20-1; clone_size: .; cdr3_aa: CSASPLANTGELFF; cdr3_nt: TGCAGTGCTAGTCCCTTAGCGAACACCGGGGAGCTGTTTTTT
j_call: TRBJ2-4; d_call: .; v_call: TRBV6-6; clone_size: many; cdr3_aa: CASSTREGRKGIQYF; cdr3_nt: TGTGCCAGCAGTACTCGGGAAGGGAGGAAGGGCATTCAGTACTTC
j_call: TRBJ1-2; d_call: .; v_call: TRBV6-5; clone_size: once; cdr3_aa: CASIIRAGEYGYTF; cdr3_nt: TGTGCCAGCATTATCAGGGCAGGGGAGTATGGCTACACCTTC
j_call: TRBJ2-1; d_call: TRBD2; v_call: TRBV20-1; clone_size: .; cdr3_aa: CSAPNPLAEGLLGGNEQFF; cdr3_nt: TGCAGTGCCCCAAACCCGCTAGCGGAGGGTCTCCTTGGGGGAAATGAGCAGTTCTTC
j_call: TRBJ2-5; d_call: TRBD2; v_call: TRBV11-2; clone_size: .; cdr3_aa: CASSLTSASGGQETQYF; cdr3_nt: TGTGCCAGCAGCTTAACTTCGGCTAGCGGGGGGCAAGAGACCCAATACTTC
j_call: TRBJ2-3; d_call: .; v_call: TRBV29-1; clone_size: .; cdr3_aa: CSVSMVARSSTNTQYF; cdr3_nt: TGCAGCGTTTCGATGGTGGCCAGATCTAGCACAAATACGCAGTATTTT
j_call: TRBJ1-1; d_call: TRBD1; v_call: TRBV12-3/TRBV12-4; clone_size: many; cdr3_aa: CASSRDRGGGTEAFF; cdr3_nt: TGTGCCAGCAGCCGGGACAGGGGGGGGGGCACTGAAGCTTTCTTT
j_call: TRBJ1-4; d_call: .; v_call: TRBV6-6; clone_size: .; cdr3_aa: CASRRDCHHEKLFF; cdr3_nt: TGTGCCAGCAGACGTGACTGTCACCATGAAAAACTGTTTTTT
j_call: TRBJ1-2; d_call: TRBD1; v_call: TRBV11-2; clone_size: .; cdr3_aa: CASSLPQGAYGHAF; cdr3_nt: TGTGCCAGCAGCCTGCCTCAGGGGGCCTATGGCCACGCCTTC
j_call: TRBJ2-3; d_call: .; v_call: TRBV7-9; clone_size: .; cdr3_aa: CASSLALRVGIDTQYF; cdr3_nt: TGTGCCAGCAGCTTAGCGCTAAGGGTTGGCATAGACACGCAGTATTTT
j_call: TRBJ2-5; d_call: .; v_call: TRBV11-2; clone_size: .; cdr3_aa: CASSLGVGSGIRETQYF; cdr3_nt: TGCGCCAGCAGCTTAGGGGTAGGGTCCGGGATCAGAGAGACCCAGTACTTC
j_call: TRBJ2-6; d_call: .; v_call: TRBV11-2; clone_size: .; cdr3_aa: CASSWSNLSGANVLTF; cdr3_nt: TGTGCCAGCAGTTGGTCAAACCTCTCTGGGGCCAACGTCTTGACTTTC
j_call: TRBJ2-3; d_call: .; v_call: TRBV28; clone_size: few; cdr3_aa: CASKTSTDTQYF; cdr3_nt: TGTGCCAGCAAGACTAGCACAGATACGCAGTATTTT
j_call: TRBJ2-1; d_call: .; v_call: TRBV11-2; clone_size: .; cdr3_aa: CASSLSDLEPEFF; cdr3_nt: TGTGCCAGCAGCTTATCCGATCTTGAGCCAGAGTTCTTC
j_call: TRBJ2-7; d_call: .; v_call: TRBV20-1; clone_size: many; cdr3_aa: CSVKRSYEQYF; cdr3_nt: TGCAGTGTTAAGAGGTCCTACGAGCAGTACTTC
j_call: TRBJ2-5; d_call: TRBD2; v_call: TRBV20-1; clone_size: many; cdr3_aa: CSAVPHSSGQETQYF; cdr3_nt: TGCAGTGCTGTTCCTCACTCTAGCGGACAAGAGACCCAGTACTTC
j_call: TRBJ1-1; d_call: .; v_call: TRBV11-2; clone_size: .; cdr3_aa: CASSLEGGGGEAFF; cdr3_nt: TGTGCCAGCAGCTTAGAAGGAGGGGGTGGTGAAGCTTTCTTT
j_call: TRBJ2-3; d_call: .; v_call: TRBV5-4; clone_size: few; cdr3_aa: CASSPWLSTDMQYF; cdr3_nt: TGTGCTAGCAGCCCTTGGCTAAGCACAGATATGCAGTATTTT
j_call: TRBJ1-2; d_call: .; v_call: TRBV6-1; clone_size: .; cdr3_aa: CVSTSLGGPYGYTF; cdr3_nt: TGTGTCAGCACCTCCCTGGGGGGGCCCTATGGCTACACCTTC
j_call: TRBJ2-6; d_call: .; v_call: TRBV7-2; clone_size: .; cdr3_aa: CASSLFTGANVLTF; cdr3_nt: TGTGCCAGCAGCTTATTTACTGGGGCCAACGTCCTGACTTTC
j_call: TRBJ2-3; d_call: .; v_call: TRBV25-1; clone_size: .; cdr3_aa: CSSSPGTTTDTQYF; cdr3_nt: TGCTCCAGCAGCCCCGGGACGACCACAGATACGCAGTATTTT
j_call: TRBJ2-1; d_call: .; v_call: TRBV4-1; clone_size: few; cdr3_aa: CANSQGNRSDEQFF; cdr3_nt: TGCGCCAACAGCCAGGGGAATAGGAGCGATGAGCAGTTCTTC
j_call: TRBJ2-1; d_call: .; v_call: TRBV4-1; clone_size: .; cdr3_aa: CASSQDQGLRVNEQFF; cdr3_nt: TGCGCCAGCAGCCAAGATCAGGGTTTAAGAGTCAATGAACAGTTCTTC
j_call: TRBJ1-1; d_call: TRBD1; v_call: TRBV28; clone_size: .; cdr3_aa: CASRSSHRGQPEAFF; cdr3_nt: TGTGCCAGCAGATCCTCCCATAGGGGGCAGCCTGAAGCTTTCTTT
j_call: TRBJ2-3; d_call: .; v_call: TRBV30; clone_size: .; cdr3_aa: CAWARVADTQYF; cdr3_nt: TGTGCCTGGGCGAGGGTCGCAGATACGCAGTATTTT
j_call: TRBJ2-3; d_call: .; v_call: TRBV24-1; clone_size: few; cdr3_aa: CATSDSTADTQYF; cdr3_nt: TGTGCCACCAGTGATTCCACTGCAGATACGCAGTACTTT
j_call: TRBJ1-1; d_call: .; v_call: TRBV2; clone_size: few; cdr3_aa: CASSVGQNTEAFF; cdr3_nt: TGTGCCAGCAGTGTCGGGCAGAACACTGAAGCTTTCTTT
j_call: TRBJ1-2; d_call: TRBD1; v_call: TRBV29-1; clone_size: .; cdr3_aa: CRVGQGNYGYTF; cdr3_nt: TGCAGGGTCGGACAGGGTAACTATGGCTACACCTTC
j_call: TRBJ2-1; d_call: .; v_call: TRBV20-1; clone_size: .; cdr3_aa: CSAYSSAYNEQFF; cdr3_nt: TGCAGTGCTTATTCTAGCGCCTACAATGAGCAGTTCTTC
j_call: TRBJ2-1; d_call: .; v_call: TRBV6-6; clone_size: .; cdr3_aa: CASSATCGTSSYNEQFF; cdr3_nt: TGCGCGAGCAGTGCGACTTGCGGGACGAGCTCCTACAATGAGCAGTTCTTC
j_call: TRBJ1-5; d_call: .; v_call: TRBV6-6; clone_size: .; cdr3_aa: CTSSYEGVVRPHHF; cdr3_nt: TGTACCAGCAGTTACGAAGGGGTGGTCCGGCCCCATCATTTT
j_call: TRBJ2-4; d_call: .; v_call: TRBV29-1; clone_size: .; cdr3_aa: CSVEEAPRGIQYF; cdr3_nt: TGCAGCGTTGAGGAAGCGCCTAGGGGCATTCAATACTTC
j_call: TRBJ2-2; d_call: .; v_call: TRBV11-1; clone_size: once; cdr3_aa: CAGSSRAIGTGELLF; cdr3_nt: TGTGCCGGCAGCTCCCGGGCAATAGGAACCGGGGAACTGCTTTTT
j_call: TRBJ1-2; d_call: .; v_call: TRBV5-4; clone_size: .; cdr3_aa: CASSLADTGGYTF; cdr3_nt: TGTGCCAGCAGCCTGGCCGACACGGGTGGCTACACCTTC
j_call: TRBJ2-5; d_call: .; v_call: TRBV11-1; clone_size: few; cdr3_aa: CASGFGARETQYF; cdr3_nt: TGTGCCAGCGGCTTTGGGGCGCGAGAGACCCAGTACTTC
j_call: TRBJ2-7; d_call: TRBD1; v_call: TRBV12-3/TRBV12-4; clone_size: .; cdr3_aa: CASSSGQGWNIPEKSNDRYEQYF; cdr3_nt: TGTGCCAGCAGTTCGGGACAGGGGTGGAATATACCCGAAAAATCAAACGACCGATACGAGCAGTACTTC
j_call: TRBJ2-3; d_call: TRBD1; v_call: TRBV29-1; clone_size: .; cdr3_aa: CSVVGTGDTDTRYF; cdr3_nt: TGCAGCGTTGTCGGGACAGGAGACACAGATACGCGGTATTTT